The next 25 T cell receptor beta chains were all read from a single sample in a study of blood T cells in healthy people across ages. A J-beta primer mix and a sample-barcoded 5' primer were used in a second PCR of about 7 to 12 cycles. From the 5' RACE reads, TCRdb called clonotypes with MiXCR, one entry per CDR3 protein. The sample has some 1.5 million distinct CDR3 sequences; roughly 27% are singletons. Sequencing input: blood. These receptors were collected from a woman between 25 and 40 years old in good health.

The chain has TRBV7-2 and TRBJ2-2; 11 positions agree with TRBD1. Germline CDR1 SGHTA, CDR2 FQGNSA. Germline trimming cut 4 bases from V and 5 bases from J; bases unmatched to any gene: 6. The CDR3 spans 16 residues. CDR3: CASSWAGTGGTGELFF. For the CDR3, the DNA is TGTGCCAGCAGCTGGGCCGGGACAGGGGGGACCGGGGAGCTGTTTTTT.

The V and J genes are TRBV30 and TRBJ2-1, with a possible D match to TRBD2 (6 bases). The CDR3 has 15 residues. V lost 3 bases, J lost 0 bases, and 12 bases lay in between. Germline-derived CDR1 and CDR2 are GTSNPN and SVGIG (reference sequence). The CDR3 DNA sequence: TGTGCCTGGAGGGAGCGGGTCCCCTCCTACAATGAGCAGTTCTTC. It is translated as CAWRERVPSYNEQFF.

The rearrangement joins TRBV6-5 to TRBJ2-1, with 7 positions matching TRBD2. The DNA end is more similar to TRBJ2-7, so the J call may be wrong. This CDR3 comprises 15 residues. Germline V gene sequence: CDR1 MNHEY, CDR2 SVGAGI. CDR3 bases: TGTGCCAGCAGTAGCCACAGCGGGAACTACAATGAGCAGTACTTC. It encodes CASSSHSGNYNEQYF.

This clonotype has more than one count but fewer than ten. This rearrangement joins TRBV5-1 to TRBJ2-1, with D possibly matching TRBD1 (6 bases). Looked up from germline, CDR1 is SGHRS and CDR2 is YFSETQ. Trimming cost V 4 bases and J 7 bases, with 12 bases left between them. The CDR3 has 13 amino acids. CDR3 in amino acids: CASSAGQSNEQFF. The DNA for the CDR3 is TGCGCCAGCAGCGCCGGACAGTCGAATGAGCAGTTCTTC.

The J gene is TRBJ1-1, the V gene TRBV19; TRBD1 matches at 10 bases. Looked up from germline, CDR1 is LNHDA and CDR2 is SQIVND (reference sequence). The CDR3 has 16 amino acids. Trimming took 8 bases from V and 3 from J; bases not matched to a gene: 12. The CDR3 loop is CASSGQGFSSDTEAFF. The CDR3 nucleotides read TGTGCCAGTTCGGGACAGGGGTTTTCTAGTGACACTGAAGCTTTCTTT.

With regard to this clonotype: Germline and junction disagree at one end, which may indicate a read error. The J gene is TRBJ2-7, the V gene TRBV2; TRBD1 aligns across 10 bases. The CDR3 spans 14 residues. Germline lookup yields CDR1 SNHLY and CDR2 FYNNEI. Here the CDR3 reads CTSSGTGVGYEQYF. Written as DNA, the CDR3 is TGTACCAGCAGCGGGACAGGGGTAGGGTACGAGCAGTACTTC. Full variable domain (missing parts from reference TRBV2 and TRBJ2-7): EPEVTQTPSHQVTQMGQEVILRCVPISNHLYFYWYRQILGQKVEFLVSFYNNEISEKSEIFDDQFSVERPDGSNFTLKIRSTKLEDSAMYFCTSSGTGVGYEQYFGPGTRLTVT.

Concerning this clonotype itself: A much more abundant neighbour one base away suggests this may be a read error. The rearrangement uses TRBV29-1 and TRBJ2-1; D unclear. CDR3 size: 11 residues. Per the germline V gene, CDR1 is SQVTM and CDR2 is ANQGSEA. With 6 bases removed from V and 6 bases from J, the gap between germline ends came to 9 bases. The CDR3 region has the DNA TGCAGCGTCCGGACCTTCAATGAGCAGTTCTTC. This translates into CSVRTFNEQFF.

The chain carries TRBV10-3 and TRBJ2-7; D is possibly TRBD1 or TRBD2 (6 bases each). Trimming removed 4 bases at V and 7 bases at J, with 23 bases between. CDR1 and CDR2 (germline): ENHRY, SYGVKD. This CDR3 spans 16 amino acids. The CDR3 spells CAISVGEWGARNEQYF. The CDR3 nucleotides are TGTGCCATCAGTGTAGGTGAATGGGGGGCGCGAAATGAGCAGTACTTC.

To note about this clonotype: At one boundary the junction diverges from the germline segment, which might be a read error. The chain is built from TRBV28 and TRBJ2-7; 7 positions match TRBD2. From germline, CDR1 is MDHEN and CDR2 SYDVKM. CDR3 size: 14 residues. This CDR3 reads CGSSFVREILEQYF. In nucleotides, the CDR3 is TGTGGCAGCAGTTTCGTGCGGGAGATCCTCGAGCAGTACTTC.

This clonotype came up many times. The gene calls are TRBV29-1 and TRBJ2-1; D is ambiguous. Trimming took 5 bases from V and 4 from J, leaving 6 bases between them. The CDR3 runs 11 residues. Germline CDR1 reads SQVTM; CDR2 reads ANQGSEA. For the CDR3, the DNA is TGCAGCGTTCGGAGTTACAATGAGCAGTTCTTC. Protein product: CSVRSYNEQFF.

This clonotype was seen more than once but under ten times. V gene TRBV7-2 combines with J gene TRBJ2-2, with 10 bases fitting TRBD2. Germline-derived CDR1 and CDR2 are SGHTA and FQGNSA. This CDR3 has 15 residues. The V gene end was trimmed by 1 base and the J gene end by 7 bases; junction bases not matched to a gene: 3. The DNA of the CDR3 is TGTGCCAGCAGCTTAGTGGCTAGCGGGGGCGGGGAGCTGTTTTTT. Protein product: CASSLVASGGGELFF.

The chain joins TRBV2 to TRBJ1-2, with a possible D match to TRBD1 (5 bases). The CDR3 covers 12 residues. The germline V gene has CDR1 SNHLY and CDR2 FYNNEI. Between the trimmed V and J ends, which lost 10 bases and 4 bases, there was a span of 13 bases. The CDR3 nucleotides read TGTGCCATCCCGGGGCCGGGCTATGGCTACACCTTC. Translated: CAIPGPGYGYTF.

This clonotype has at least ten counts. The chain links TRBV12-3 or TRBV12-4 to TRBJ1-6; possible D gene TRBD1, 5 bases. Trimming took 2 bases from V and 10 from J, leaving 15 bases between them. This CDR3 has 15 residues. This CDR3 is CASSLLGRVSSPLHF. As DNA, the CDR3 is TGTGCCAGCAGTTTACTCGGCAGGGTATCATCACCCCTCCACTTT.

The rearrangement links TRBV7-9 to TRBJ1-6, with 7 bases lining up with TRBD1. The CDR3 has 15 amino acids. V gave up 6 bases and J gave up 7 bases; unmatched junction bases: 9. Per germline, CDR1 SEHNR and CDR2 FQNEAQ (reference sequence). The chain's CDR3 is CASRPWDRTNSPLHF. CDR3 DNA: TGTGCCAGCAGACCCTGGGACAGAACGAATTCACCCCTCCACTTT.

This clonotype was picked up many times. This sequence joins TRBV15 and TRBJ2-3; D gene unclear. Germline values: CDR1 LNHNV, CDR2 YYDKDF (reference sequence). The CDR3 runs 13 residues. V was pared by 0 bases and J by 6 bases, with 7 bases between. The CDR3 loop reads CATSREISDTQYF. As DNA, the CDR3 is TGTGCCACCAGCAGAGAGATTTCCGATACGCAGTATTTT.

This chain uses TRBV27 with TRBJ2-5; D is tentatively TRBD1 or TRBD2 (5 bases each). The end of the DNA is better explained by TRBJ2-7, so the J call may be wrong. Germline CDR1 reads MNHEY; CDR2 reads SMNVEV (reference sequence). The CDR3 is 16 amino acids. The CDR3 DNA sequence: TGTGCCAGCAGCCCGGGGACCAAACCGGACTCCTACGAGCAGTACTTC. Its translation is CASSPGTKPDSYEQYF.

The chain joins TRBV9 to TRBJ2-1, with a tentative D call TRBD2 (6 bases). V was cut by 0 bases and J by 4 bases, with 14 bases left in between. This CDR3 spans 16 amino acids. In germline, CDR1 is SGDLS, CDR2 YYNGEE. The CDR3: CASSVVRTGVYNEQFF. DNA of the CDR3: TGTGCCAGCAGCGTAGTTCGAACGGGGGTGTACAATGAGCAGTTCTTC.

The genes are TRBV10-3 and TRBJ2-3; D uncertain. The V end was cut by 1 base, the J end by 6 bases, with 5 bases between. This CDR3 has 12 amino acids. Germline loops: CDR1 ENHRY, CDR2 SYGVKD. CDR3 amino acids: CAISEFRDTQYF. CDR3 DNA: TGTGCCATCAGTGAGTTTCGGGATACGCAGTATTTT.

The chain joins TRBV12-3 or TRBV12-4 to TRBJ2-7, with TRBD2 identical over 8 bases. Trimming removed 7 bases from V and 6 bases from J; junction bases left unmatched: 5. The CDR3 consists of 12 residues. The CDR3 spells CASKPGGGEQYF. CDR3 coding DNA: TGTGCCAGCAAACCCGGGGGGGGCGAGCAGTACTTC.

The rearrangement uses TRBV14 and TRBJ2-7, with D possibly being TRBD1 (6 bases). Gene TRBJ2-5 matches the end of the DNA better, so the J call may be wrong. Germline lookup yields CDR1 SGHDN and CDR2 FVKESK. This CDR3 comprises 15 residues. The CDR3 here is CASSQPKQGMETQYF. For the CDR3, the DNA is TGTGCCAGCAGCCAACCTAAACAGGGAATGGAGACCCAGTACTTC.

V and J are TRBV20-1 and TRBJ2-3, with D possibly TRBD1 on 5 matching bases. The CDR3 runs 12 residues. Germline assignment: CDR1 DFQATT and CDR2 SNEGSKA (reference sequence). V lost 1 base and J 9 bases, leaving 11 bases between the germline ends. The CDR3 reads CSARVGAITQYF. In DNA, the CDR3 is TGCAGTGCTAGAGTTGGGGCAATCACGCAGTATTTT.

This clonotype was counted once. Possible read error: a much larger clone is one base away. The chain is built from TRBV29-1 and TRBJ2-7, with no clear D. Trimming took 1 base from V and 1 from J, leaving 14 bases between them. The CDR3 has 15 residues. Germline V gene sequence: CDR1 SQVTM, CDR2 ANQGSEA. The CDR3 sequence: CSVEGLSSLSYEQYF. The CDR3 bases are TGCAGCGTTGAAGGTCTTAGCTCCCTATCCTACGAGCAGTACTTC.

This clonotype has just a few counts. In DNA, the CDR3 is TGCAGTGCTAACCCCTTTGTGATCGGGGCGAACACTGAAGCTTTCTTT. Protein sequence: CSANPFVIGANTEAFF. The chain combines TRBV20-1 with TRBJ1-1; D may be TRBD1 (5 bases). Trimming removed 4 bases at V and 1 base at J, with 19 bases between. The germline CDR1 and CDR2 sequences are DFQATT and SNEGSKA (reference sequence). The CDR3 loop spans 16 amino acids.

The chain carries TRBV29-1 and TRBJ1-1; D might be TRBD1 (6 bases). Germline CDR1 reads SQVTM; CDR2 reads ANQGSEA. V was shortened by 5 bases and J by 0 bases, with 10 bases between the two germline ends. The CDR3 is 13 amino acids. The CDR3 bases are TGCAGCGTTTTAGGGGGGCTGAACACTGAAGCTTTCTTT. This codes for CSVLGGLNTEAFF. The full variable domain, with the rest looked up from reference TRBV29-1 and TRBJ1-1, is SAVISQKPSRDICQRGTSLTIQCQVDSQVTMMFWYRQQPGQSLTLIATANQGSEATYESGFVIDKFPISRPNLTFSTLTVSNMSPEDSSIYLCSVLGGLNTEAFFGQGTRLTVV.

The table lists this clonotype with many counts. The V and J genes are TRBV29-1 and TRBJ2-7; D might be TRBD1 (5 bases). Trimming took off 0 bases at V and 2 bases at J, with 11 bases between the two ends. The length of the CDR3 is 14 residues. Germline-derived CDR1 and CDR2 are SQVTM and ANQGSEA. CDR3 region: CSVEDHQGTYEQYF. CDR3 sequence (DNA): TGCAGCGTTGAAGATCATCAGGGAACCTACGAGCAGTACTTC.